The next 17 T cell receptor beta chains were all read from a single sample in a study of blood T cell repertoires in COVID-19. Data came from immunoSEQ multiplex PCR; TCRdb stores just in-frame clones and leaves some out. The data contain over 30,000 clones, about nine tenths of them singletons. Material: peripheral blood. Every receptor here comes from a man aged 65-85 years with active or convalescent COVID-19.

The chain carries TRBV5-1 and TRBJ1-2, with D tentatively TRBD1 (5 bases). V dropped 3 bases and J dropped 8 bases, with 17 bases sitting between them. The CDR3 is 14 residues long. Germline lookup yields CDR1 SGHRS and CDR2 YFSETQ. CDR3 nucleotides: TGCGCCAGCAGCTCCGGACAAGACTTCCAGGGCTACACCTTC. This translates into CASSSGQDFQGYTF.

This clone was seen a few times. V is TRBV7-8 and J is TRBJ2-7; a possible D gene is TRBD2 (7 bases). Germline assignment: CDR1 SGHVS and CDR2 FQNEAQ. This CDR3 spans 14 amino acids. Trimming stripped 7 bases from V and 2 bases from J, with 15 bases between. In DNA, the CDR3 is TGTGCCAGCACCCGACCGGGGGGCGCCTACGAGCAGTACTTC. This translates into CASTRPGGAYEQYF.

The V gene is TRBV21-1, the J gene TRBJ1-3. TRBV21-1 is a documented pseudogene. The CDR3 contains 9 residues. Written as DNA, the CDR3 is TGTGCCCCGGGGAACACCATATATTTT. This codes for CAPGNTIYF.

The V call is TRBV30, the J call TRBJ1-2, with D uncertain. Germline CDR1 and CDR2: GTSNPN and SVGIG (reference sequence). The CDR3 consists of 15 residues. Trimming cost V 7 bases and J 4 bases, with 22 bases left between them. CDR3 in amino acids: CASPPGLQNGYGYTF. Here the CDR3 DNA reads TGTGCCTCTCCCCCCGGACTTCAGAACGGCTATGGCTACACCTTC.

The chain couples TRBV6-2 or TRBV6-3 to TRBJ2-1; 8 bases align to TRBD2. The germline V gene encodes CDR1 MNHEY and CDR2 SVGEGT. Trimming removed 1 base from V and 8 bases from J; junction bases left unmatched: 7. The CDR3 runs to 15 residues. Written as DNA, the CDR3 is TGTGCCAGCAGTTACTTCGGGACTAGGGCCGATGAGCAGTTCTTC. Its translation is CASSYFGTRADEQFF.

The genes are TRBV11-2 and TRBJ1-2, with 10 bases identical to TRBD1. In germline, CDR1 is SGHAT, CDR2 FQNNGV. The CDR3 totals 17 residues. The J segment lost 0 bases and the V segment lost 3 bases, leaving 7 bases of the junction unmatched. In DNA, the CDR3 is TGTGCCAGCAGCTTCCCGGGACAGGGGACCACTAACTATGGCTACACCTTC. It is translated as CASSFPGQGTTNYGYTF.

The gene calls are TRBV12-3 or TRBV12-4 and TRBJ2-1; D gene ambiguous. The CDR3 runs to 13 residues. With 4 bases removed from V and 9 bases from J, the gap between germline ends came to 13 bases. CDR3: CASSSALIREQFF. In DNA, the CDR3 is TGTGCCAGCAGTTCCGCCCTAATCCGTGAGCAGTTCTTC.

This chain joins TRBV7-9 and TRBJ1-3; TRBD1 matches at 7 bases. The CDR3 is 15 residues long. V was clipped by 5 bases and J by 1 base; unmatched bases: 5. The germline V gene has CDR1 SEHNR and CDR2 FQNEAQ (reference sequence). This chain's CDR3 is CASSETTGSGNTIYF. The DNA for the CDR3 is TGTGCCAGCAGCGAAACGACAGGGTCTGGAAACACCATATATTTT.

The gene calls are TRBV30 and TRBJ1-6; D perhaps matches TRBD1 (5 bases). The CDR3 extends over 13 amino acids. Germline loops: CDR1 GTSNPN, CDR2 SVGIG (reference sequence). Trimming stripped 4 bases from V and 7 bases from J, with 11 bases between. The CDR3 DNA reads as TGTGCCTGGAACTCAGGGCTAAATTCACCCCTCCACTTT. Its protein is CAWNSGLNSPLHF. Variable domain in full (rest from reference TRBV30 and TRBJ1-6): SQTIHQWPATLVQPVGSPLSLECTVEGTSNPNLYWYRQAAGRGLQLLFYSVGIGQISSEVPQNLSASRPQDRQFILSSKKLLLSDSGFYLCAWNSGLNSPLHFGNGTRLTVT.

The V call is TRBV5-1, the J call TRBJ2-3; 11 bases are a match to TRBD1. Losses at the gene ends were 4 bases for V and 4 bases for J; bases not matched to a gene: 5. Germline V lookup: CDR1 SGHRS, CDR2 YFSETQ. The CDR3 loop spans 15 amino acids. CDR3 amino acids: CASSTGTGGADTQYF. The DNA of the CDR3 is TGCGCCAGCAGCACCGGGACAGGGGGGGCAGATACGCAGTATTTT. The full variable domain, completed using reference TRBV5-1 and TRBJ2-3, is KAGVTQTPRYLIKTRGQQVTLSCSPISGHRSVSWYQQTPGQGLQFLFEYFSETQRNKGNFPGRFSGRQFSNSRSEMNVSTLELGDSALYLCASSTGTGGADTQYFGPGTRLTVL.

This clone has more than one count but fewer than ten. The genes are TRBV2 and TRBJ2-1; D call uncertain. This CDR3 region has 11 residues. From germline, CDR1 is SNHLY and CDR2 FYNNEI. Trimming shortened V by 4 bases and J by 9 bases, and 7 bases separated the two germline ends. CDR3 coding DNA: TGTGCCAGCAGTGTGTCTACTGAGCAGTTCTTC. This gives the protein CASSVSTEQFF.

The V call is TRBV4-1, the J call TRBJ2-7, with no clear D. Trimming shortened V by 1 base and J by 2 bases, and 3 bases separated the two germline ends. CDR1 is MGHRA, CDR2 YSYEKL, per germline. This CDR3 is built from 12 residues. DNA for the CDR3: TGCGCCAGCAGCCAAGGGCCCTACGAGCAGTACTTC. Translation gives CASSQGPYEQYF.

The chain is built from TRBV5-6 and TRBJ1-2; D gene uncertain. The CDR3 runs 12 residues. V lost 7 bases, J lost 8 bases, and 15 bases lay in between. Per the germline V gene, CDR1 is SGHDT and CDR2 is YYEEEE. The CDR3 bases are TGTGCCAGCGGACCGATTTCGGGGGGCTACACCTTC. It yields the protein CASGPISGGYTF.

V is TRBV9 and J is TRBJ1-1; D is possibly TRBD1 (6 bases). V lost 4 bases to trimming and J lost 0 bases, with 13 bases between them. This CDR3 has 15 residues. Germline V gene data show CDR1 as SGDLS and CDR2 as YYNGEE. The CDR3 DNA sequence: TGTGCCAGCAGCCCCCGGGGGGCTTTGAACACTGAAGCTTTCTTT. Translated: CASSPRGALNTEAFF.

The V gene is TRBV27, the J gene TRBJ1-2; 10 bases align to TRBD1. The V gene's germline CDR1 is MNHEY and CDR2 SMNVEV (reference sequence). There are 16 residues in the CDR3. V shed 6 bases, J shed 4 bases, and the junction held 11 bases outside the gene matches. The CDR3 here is CASRPLRDRGGYGYTF. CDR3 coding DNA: TGTGCCAGCAGGCCCCTCCGGGACAGGGGAGGCTATGGCTACACCTTC.

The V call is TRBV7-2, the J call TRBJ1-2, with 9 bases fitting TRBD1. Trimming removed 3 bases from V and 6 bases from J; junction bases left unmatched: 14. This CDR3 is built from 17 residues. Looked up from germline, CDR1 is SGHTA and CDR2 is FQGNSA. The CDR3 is CASSLSVPMTGGHGYTF. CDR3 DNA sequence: TGTGCCAGCAGCTTGTCTGTACCCATGACAGGGGGACATGGCTACACCTTC.

The DNA of the CDR3 is TGTGCCAGCAGCTTAGCGACTGGCTCCTACGAGCAGTACTTC. Translated, it gives CASSLATGSYEQYF. The chain uses TRBV7-2 and TRBJ2-7; D remains ambiguous. Looked up from germline, CDR1 is SGHTA and CDR2 is FQGNSA. The CDR3 has 14 residues. Trimming took off 0 bases at V and 0 bases at J, with 6 bases between the two ends.